This TCR beta chain was obtained from a study of blood T cell repertoires in COVID-19. Overall study context: Researchers got acute and convalescent COVID-19 samples from the United States, Italy and Spain. T cells, B-cell-depleted T cells, or PBMCs supplied cDNA or gDNA.

As originally analysed: Amplification from reference gene primers served as the basis for estimated nucleated cell counts. Only in-frame clones appear in the TCRdb table, and some are missing; sequencing was by immunoSEQ multiplex PCR. V and J calls and clone size are as listed in that table; D and trimming were resolved from the DNA. The repertoire has a few hundred thousand clones, approximately 80% of them found once; the top ten carry approximately 9.2%. CDR3 length: 17 amino acids. With 4 bases clipped from V and 3 bases from J, the junction kept 9 bases outside the gene matches. The germline gives CDR1 MGHDK, CDR2 SYGVNS. Participant age was roughly 18 to 95 years, and participants resided in fewer than 30 US areas.

Sequenced sample: PBMCs or T cells enriched from blood (not recorded which). The chain joins TRBV25-1 to TRBJ2-1; 10 bases agree with TRBD1. This receptor was taken from a man aged 35-49 years who had recovered from COVID-19. The CDR3 here is CASSGTGGQGFYNEQFF. As DNA, the CDR3 is TGTGCCAGCAGTGGAACCGGGGGACAGGGGTTCTACAATGAGCAGTTCTTC.